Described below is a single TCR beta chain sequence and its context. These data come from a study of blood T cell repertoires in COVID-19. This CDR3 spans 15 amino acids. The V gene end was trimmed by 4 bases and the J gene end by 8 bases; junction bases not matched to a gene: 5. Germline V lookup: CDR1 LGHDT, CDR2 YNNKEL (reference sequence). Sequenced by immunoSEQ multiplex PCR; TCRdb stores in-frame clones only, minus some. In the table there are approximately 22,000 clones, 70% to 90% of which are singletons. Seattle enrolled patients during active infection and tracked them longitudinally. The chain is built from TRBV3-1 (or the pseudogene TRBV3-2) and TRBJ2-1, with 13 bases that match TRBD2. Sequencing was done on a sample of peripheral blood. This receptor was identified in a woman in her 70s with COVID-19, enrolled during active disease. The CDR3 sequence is CASSRGLAGDHEQFF. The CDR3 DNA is TGTGCCAGCAGCCGCGGACTAGCGGGAGATCATGAGCAGTTCTTC.